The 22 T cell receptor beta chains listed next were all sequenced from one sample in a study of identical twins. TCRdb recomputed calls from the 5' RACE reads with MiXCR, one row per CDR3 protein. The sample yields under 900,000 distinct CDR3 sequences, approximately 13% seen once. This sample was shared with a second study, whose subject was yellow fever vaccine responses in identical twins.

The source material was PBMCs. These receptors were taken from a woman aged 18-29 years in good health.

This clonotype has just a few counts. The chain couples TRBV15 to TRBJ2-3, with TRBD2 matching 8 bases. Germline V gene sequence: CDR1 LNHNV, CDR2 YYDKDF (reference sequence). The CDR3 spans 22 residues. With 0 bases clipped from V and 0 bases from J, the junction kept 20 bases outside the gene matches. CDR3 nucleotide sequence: TGTGCCACCAGCAGAGATCGAGGAGAGCGGGGGTCCTTACGACCTAGCACAGATACGCAGTATTTT. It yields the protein CATSRDRGERGSLRPSTDTQYF.

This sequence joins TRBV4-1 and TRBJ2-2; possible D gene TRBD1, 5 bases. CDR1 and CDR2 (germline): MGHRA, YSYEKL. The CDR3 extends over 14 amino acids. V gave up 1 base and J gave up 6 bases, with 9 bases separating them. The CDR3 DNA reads TGCGCCAGCAGCCAAGTGGGGCGCCCCGGGGAGCTGTTTTTT. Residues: CASSQVGRPGELFF.

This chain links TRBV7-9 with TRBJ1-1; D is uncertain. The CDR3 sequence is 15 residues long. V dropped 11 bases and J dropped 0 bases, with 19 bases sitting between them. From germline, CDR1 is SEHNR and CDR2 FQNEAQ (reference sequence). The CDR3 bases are TGTGCCGGGGTCGGCGGAGGGTTCATGAACACTGAAGCTTTCTTT. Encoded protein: CAGVGGGFMNTEAFF.

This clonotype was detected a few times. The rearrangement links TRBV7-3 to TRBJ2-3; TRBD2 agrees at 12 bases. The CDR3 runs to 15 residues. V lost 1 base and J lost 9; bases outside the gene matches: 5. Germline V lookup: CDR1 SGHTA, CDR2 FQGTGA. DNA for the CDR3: TGTGCCAGCAGCTTAAGGGCTAGCGGGAGGGACACGCAGTATTTT. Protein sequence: CASSLRASGRDTQYF.

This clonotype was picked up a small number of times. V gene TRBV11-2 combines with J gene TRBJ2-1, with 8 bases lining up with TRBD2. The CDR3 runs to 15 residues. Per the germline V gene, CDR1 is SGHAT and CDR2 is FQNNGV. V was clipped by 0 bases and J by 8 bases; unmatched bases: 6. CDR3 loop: CASSLDGRAFYEQFF. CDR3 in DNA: TGTGCCAGCAGCTTAGACGGGAGGGCCTTTTATGAGCAGTTCTTC.

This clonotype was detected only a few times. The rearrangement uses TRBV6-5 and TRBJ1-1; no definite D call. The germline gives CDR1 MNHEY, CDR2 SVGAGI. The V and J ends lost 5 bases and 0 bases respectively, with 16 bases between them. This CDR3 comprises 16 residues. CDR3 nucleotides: TGTGCCAGCAGTACTGAACAGAGGTTCATGAACACTGAAGCTTTCTTT. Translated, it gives CASSTEQRFMNTEAFF.

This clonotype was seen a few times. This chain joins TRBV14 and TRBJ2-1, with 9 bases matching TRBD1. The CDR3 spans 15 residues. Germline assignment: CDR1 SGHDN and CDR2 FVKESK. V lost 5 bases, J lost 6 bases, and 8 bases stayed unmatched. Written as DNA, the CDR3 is TGTGCCAGCAGCTCCCGGGACAGGGCCATCAATGAGCAGTTCTTC. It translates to CASSSRDRAINEQFF. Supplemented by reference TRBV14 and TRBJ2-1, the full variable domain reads EAGVTQFPSHSVIEKGQTVTLRCDPISGHDNLYWYRRVMGKEIKFLLHFVKESKQDESGMPNNRFLAERTGGTYSTLKVQPAELEDSGVYFCASSSRDRAINEQFFGPGTRLTVL.

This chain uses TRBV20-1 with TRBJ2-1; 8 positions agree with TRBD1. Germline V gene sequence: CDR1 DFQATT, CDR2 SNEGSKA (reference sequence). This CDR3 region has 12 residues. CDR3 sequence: CSLKKRQGEQFF. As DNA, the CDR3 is TGCAGCCTGAAAAAGAGACAGGGGGAGCAGTTCTTC.

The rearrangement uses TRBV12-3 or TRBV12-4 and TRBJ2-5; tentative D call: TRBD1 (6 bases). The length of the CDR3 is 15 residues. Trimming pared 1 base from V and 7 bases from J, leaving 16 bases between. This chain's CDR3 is CASSLETGPLRTQYF. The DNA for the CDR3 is TGTGCCAGCAGTTTAGAGACAGGTCCCCTTCGGACCCAGTACTTC.

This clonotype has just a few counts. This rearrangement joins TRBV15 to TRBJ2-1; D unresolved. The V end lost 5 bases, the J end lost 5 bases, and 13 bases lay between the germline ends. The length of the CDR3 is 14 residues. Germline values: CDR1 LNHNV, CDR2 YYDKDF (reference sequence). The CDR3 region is CATSQDYLNNEQFF. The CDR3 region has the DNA TGTGCCACCAGCCAAGATTATCTTAACAATGAGCAGTTCTTC.

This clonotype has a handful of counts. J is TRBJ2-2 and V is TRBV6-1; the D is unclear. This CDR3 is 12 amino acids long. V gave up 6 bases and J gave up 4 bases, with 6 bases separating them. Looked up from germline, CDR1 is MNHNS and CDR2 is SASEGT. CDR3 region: CASREFTGELFF. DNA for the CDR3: TGTGCCAGCAGGGAGTTCACCGGGGAGCTGTTTTTT.

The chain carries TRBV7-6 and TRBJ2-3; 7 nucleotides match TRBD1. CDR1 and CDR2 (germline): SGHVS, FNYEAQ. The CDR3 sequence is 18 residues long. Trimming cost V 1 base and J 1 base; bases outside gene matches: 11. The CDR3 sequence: CASSLELGTARRTDTQYF. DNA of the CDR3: TGTGCCAGCAGCTTAGAACTAGGGACAGCTAGACGCACAGATACGCAGTATTTT.

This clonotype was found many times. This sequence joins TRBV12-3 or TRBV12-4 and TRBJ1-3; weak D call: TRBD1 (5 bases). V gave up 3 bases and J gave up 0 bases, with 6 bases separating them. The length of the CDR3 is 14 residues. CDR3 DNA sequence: TGTGCCAGCAGTTTTGGGGGCTCTGGAAACACCATATATTTT. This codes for CASSFGGSGNTIYF.

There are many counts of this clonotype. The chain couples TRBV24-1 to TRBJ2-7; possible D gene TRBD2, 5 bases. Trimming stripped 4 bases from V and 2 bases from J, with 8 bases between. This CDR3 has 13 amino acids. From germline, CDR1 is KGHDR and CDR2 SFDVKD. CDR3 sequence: CATSDSGAYEQYF. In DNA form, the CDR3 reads TGTGCCACCAGTGACTCCGGGGCCTACGAGCAGTACTTC.

The CDR3 protein is CASSSPGEGTEAFF. The CDR3 coding sequence is TGTGCCAGCAGTTCTCCAGGGGAGGGAACTGAAGCTTTCTTT. The rearrangement links TRBV28 to TRBJ1-1; D perhaps matches TRBD1 (6 bases). There are 14 residues in the CDR3. V lost 4 bases to trimming and J lost 5 bases, with 14 bases between them. Germline values: CDR1 MDHEN, CDR2 SYDVKM.

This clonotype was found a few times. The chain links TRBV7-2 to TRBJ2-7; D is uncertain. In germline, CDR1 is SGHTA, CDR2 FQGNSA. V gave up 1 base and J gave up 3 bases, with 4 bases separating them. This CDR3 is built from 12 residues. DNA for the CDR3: TGTGCCAGCAGCTTAGACCACTACGAGCAGTACGTC. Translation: CASSLDHYEQYV.

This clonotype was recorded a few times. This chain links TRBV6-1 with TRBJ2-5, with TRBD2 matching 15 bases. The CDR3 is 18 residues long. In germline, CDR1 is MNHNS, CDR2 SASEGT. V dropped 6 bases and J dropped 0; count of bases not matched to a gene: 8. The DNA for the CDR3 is TGTGCCAGCAGCCACGGACTAGCGGGGGGGGGTAACCAAGAGACCCAGTACTTC. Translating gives CASSHGLAGGGNQETQYF.

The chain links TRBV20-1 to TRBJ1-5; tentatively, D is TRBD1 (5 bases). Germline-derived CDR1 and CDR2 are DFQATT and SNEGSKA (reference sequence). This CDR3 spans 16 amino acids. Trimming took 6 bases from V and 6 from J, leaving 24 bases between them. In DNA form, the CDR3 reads TGCAGTGCCTTGGAGGGACGGATCTTGATCGGTCAGCCCCAGCATTTT. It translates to CSALEGRILIGQPQHF.

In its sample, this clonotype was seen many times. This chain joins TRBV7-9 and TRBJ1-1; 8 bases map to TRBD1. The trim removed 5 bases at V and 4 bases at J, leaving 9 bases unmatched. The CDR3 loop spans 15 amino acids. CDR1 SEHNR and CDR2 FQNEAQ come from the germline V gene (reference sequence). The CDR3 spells CASSPNTGGPTEAFF. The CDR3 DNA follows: TGTGCCAGCAGCCCAAATACAGGGGGGCCCACTGAAGCTTTCTTT.

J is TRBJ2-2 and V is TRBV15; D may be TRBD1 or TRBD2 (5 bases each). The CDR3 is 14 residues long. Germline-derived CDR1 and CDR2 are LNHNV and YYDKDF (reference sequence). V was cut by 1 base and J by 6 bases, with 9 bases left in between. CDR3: CATSRGGSPGELFF. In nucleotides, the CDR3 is TGTGCCACCAGCAGAGGGGGGTCTCCCGGGGAGCTGTTTTTT.

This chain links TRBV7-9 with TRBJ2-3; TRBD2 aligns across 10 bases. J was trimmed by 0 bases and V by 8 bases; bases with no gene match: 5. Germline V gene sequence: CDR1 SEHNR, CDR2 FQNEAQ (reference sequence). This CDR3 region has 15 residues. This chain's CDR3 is CASGLAGASTDTQYF. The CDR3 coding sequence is TGTGCCAGCGGCCTAGCGGGAGCGAGCACAGATACGCAGTATTTT.

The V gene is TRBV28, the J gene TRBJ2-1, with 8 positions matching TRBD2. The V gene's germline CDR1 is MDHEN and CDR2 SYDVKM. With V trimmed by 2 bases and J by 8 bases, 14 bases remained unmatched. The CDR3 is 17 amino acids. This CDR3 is CASSLRQASGSWYEQFF. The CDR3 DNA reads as TGTGCCAGCAGTTTAAGGCAGGCGAGCGGGAGTTGGTATGAGCAGTTCTTC.